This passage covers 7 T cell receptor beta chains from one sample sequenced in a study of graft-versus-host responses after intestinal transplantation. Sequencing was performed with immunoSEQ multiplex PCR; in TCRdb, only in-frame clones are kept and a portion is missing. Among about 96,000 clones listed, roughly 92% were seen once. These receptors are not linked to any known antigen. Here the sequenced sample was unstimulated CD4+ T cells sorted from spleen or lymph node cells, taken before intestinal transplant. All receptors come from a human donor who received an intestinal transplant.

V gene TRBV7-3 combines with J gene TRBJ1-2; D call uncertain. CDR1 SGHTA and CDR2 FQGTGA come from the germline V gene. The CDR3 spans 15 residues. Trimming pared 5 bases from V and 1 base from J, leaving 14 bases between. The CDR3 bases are TGTGCCAGCAGCCCGTCTTTTGACGGTAACTATGGCTACACCTTC. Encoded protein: CASSPSFDGNYGYTF.

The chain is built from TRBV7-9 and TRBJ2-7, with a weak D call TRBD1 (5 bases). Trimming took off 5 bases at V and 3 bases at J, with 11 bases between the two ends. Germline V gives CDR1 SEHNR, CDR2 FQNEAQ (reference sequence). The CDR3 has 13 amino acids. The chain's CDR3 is CASSPDSYYEQYF. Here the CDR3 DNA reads TGTGCCAGCAGCCCCGACAGCTACTACGAGCAGTACTTC.

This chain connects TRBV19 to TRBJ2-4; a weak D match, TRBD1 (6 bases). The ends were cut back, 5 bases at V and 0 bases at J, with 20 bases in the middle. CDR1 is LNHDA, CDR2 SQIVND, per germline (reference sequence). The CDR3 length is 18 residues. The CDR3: CASSGDRLLSIAKNIQYF. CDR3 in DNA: TGTGCCAGTAGTGGCGACAGGTTACTTAGCATAGCCAAAAACATTCAGTACTTC.

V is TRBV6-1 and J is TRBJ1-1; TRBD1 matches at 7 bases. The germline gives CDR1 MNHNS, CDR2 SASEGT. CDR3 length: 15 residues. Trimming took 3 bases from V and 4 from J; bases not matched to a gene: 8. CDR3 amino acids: CASSERRAGGTEAFF. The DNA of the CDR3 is TGTGCCAGCAGTGAGAGAAGGGCAGGGGGCACTGAAGCTTTCTTT.

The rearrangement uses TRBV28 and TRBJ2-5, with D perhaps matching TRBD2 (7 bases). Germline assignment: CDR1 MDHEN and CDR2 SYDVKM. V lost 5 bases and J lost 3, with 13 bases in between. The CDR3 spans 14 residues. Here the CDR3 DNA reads TGTGCCAGCAGTGAACAGGGAGGGAAAGAGACCCAGTACTTC. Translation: CASSEQGGKETQYF.

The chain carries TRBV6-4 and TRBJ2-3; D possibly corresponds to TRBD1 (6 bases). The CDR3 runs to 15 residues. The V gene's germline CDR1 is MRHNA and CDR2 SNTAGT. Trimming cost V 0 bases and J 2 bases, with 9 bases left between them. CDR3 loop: CASSDSGGATDTQYF. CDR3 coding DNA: TGTGCCAGCAGTGACTCAGGGGGAGCCACAGATACGCAGTATTTT.

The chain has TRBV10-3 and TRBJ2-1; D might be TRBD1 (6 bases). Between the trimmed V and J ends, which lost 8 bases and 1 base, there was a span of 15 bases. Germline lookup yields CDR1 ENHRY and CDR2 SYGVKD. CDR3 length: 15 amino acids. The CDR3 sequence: CAIGNHRVSYNEQFF. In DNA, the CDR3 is TGTGCCATCGGGAATCACAGGGTTTCCTACAATGAGCAGTTCTTC.